This T cell receptor beta chain originates from a study of PD-L1 blockade in urothelial cancer. On the study more broadly: From about 2014, patients received atezolizumab, given as 1,200 mg intravenously every 3 weeks.

Between the trimmed V and J ends, which lost 6 bases and 6 bases, there was a span of 18 bases. The CDR3 sequence is 14 residues long. Germline assignment: CDR1 SGDLS and CDR2 YYNGEE. Spiked synthetic TCR analogs estimated absolute template abundance per PCR. Clones were read by immunoSEQ multiplex PCR, and TCRdb kept only the in-frame ones, dropping some. The profile shows roughly 27,000 clones, more than 75% of them singletons. The sample in question was PBMCs, obtained around atezolizumab (anti-PD-L1) treatment. V usage is TRBV9 and J usage is TRBJ1-2; tentative D call: TRBD1 (6 bases). This TCR derives from a man aged 50 or older with urothelial cancer. CDR3 nucleotide sequence: TGTGCCAGCAACCGAGGGGGGGCGCGGAATGGCTACACCTTC. This encodes CASNRGGARNGYTF.